The 27 T cell receptor beta chains below come from one sample, sequenced in a study of blood T cell repertoires in COVID-19. Using immunoSEQ multiplex PCR, the repertoire was profiled, and TCRdb retains in-frame clones only, with some absent. Found here are around 300,000 clones, 75% to 90% of them singletons; the top ten hold less than 2.5%. The sample was PBMCs or T cells enriched from blood (not recorded which). The receptor set was obtained from a woman aged 18-29 years who had recovered from COVID-19.

Regarding this clone: The identical CDR3 is also encoded by other nucleotide sequences in the sample. The genes are TRBV5-6 and TRBJ2-7, with a tentative D call TRBD1 (5 bases). Germline CDR1 SGHDT, CDR2 YYEEEE. The CDR3 is 13 residues long. Trimming removed 4 bases from V and 2 bases from J, with 10 bases in between. The CDR3 reads CASSQDRAYEQYF. The CDR3 DNA reads TGTGCCAGCAGCCAAGACAGAGCCTACGAGCAGTACTTC.

This chain connects TRBV14 to TRBJ1-6; a possible D gene is TRBD1 (6 bases). There are 16 residues in the CDR3. The V end lost 1 base, the J end lost 13 bases, and 20 bases lay between the germline ends. Germline V gives CDR1 SGHDN, CDR2 FVKESK. The CDR3 nucleotides read TGTGCCAGCAGCCAAGGAAACGGACAGACATTCTGGCCCCTCCACTTT. It is translated as CASSQGNGQTFWPLHF.

This clone has only one observation. The rearrangement links TRBV2 to TRBJ1-4; the match to TRBD1 covers 8 bases. This CDR3 has 15 amino acids. The ends lost 4 bases at V and 8 bases at J; junction bases unmatched: 9. Germline assignment: CDR1 SNHLY and CDR2 FYNNEI. The CDR3 sequence: CASSVTGGEEEKLFF. In nucleotides, the CDR3 is TGTGCCAGCAGTGTCACAGGGGGGGAGGAGGAAAAACTGTTTTTT.

This clone was recorded at least ten times. The V and J genes are TRBV6-2 or TRBV6-3 and TRBJ1-5, with D uncertain. There are 13 residues in the CDR3. Trimming pared 4 bases from V and 2 bases from J, leaving 6 bases between. The germline gives CDR1 MNHEY, CDR2 SVGEGT. The CDR3, as DNA: TGTGCCAGCAGTTTGTATCGCAATCAGCCCCAGCATTTT. Its protein product is CASSLYRNQPQHF.

The chain couples TRBV19 to TRBJ1-5; perhaps TRBD1 as D (5 bases). V shed 5 bases and J shed 2 bases, with 16 bases lying between them. Germline assignment: CDR1 LNHDA and CDR2 SQIVND (reference sequence). The CDR3 is made up of 16 amino acids. DNA for the CDR3: TGTGCCAGTAGTCCCCCCGGGGGATCGGGCAATCAGCCCCAGCATTTT. Encoded protein: CASSPPGGSGNQPQHF.

The genes are TRBV13 and TRBJ2-3; TRBD2 aligns across 8 bases. The junction had 4 bases not matched to a gene; V was cut back by 5 bases and J by 0 bases. Germline CDR1 is PRHDT and CDR2 is FYEKMQ (reference sequence). The CDR3 loop spans 15 amino acids. The CDR3 reads CASSRAGASTDTQYF. The CDR3 DNA reads TGTGCCAGCAGCCGAGCGGGGGCTAGCACAGATACGCAGTATTTT. Looking up the rest from reference TRBV13 and TRBJ2-3 gives the full variable domain: AAGVIQSPRHLIKEKRETATLKCYPIPRHDTVYWYQQGPGQDPQFLISFYEKMQSDKGSIPDRFSAQQFSDYHSELNMSSLELGDSALYFCASSRAGASTDTQYFGPGTRLTVL.

This rearrangement joins TRBV3-1 (or the pseudogene TRBV3-2) to TRBJ2-1; TRBD1 agrees at 8 bases. Germline CDR1 reads LGHDT; CDR2 reads YNNKEL (reference sequence). J was trimmed by 8 bases and V by 0 bases; bases with no gene match: 3. This CDR3 has 14 amino acids. In DNA form, the CDR3 reads TGTGCCAGCAGCCAAGACCCAGGGGGCGATGAGCAGTTCTTC. Residues: CASSQDPGGDEQFF.

J is TRBJ1-1 and V is TRBV5-1; no reliable D call. This CDR3 is 11 amino acids long. Trimming pared 5 bases from V and 7 bases from J, leaving 9 bases between. Germline CDR1 and CDR2: SGHRS and YFSETQ. The CDR3 sequence: CASRSFGEAFF. DNA for the CDR3: TGCGCCAGCAGATCATTCGGTGAAGCTTTCTTT.

The J gene is TRBJ2-1, the V gene TRBV11-2, with D possibly being TRBD2 (5 bases). Germline V gives CDR1 SGHAT, CDR2 FQNNGV. Trimming shortened V by 2 bases and J by 9 bases, and 14 bases separated the two germline ends. The CDR3 is made up of 14 amino acids. DNA for the CDR3: TGTGCCAGCAGCTTACTGACTACGAGGAGTGAGCAGTTCTTC. It codes for CASSLLTTRSEQFF.

V is TRBV5-4 and J is TRBJ1-6, with 8 bases lining up with TRBD1. With V trimmed by 2 bases and J by 14 bases, 9 bases remained unmatched. CDR1 SGHNT and CDR2 YYREEE come from the germline V gene (reference sequence). The CDR3 is made up of 14 amino acids. Here the CDR3 DNA reads TGTGCCAGCAGCTTCGACAGGGGTCTGGGAACCCTCCACTTT. This encodes CASSFDRGLGTLHF. The full variable domain, with the rest looked up from reference TRBV5-4 and TRBJ1-6, is ETGVTQSPTHLIKTRGQQVTLRCSSQSGHNTVSWYQQALGQGPQFIFQYYREEENGRGNFPPRFSGLQFPNYSSELNVNALELDDSALYLCASSFDRGLGTLHFGNGTRLTVT.

The chain carries TRBV5-8 and TRBJ1-6, with 9 bases aligning to TRBD1. CDR1 is SGHTS and CDR2 is YDEGEE in the germline V gene. Trimming cost V 6 bases and J 5 bases; bases outside gene matches: 6. The CDR3 is made up of 15 amino acids. This CDR3 reads CASTARTGDNSPLHF. DNA for the CDR3: TGTGCCAGCACCGCCCGGACAGGGGATAATTCACCCCTCCACTTT.

The chain uses TRBV5-4 and TRBJ2-5; D may be TRBD2 (5 bases). This CDR3 region has 12 residues. V was trimmed by 3 bases and J by 13 bases, leaving 16 bases between them. The germline gives CDR1 SGHNT, CDR2 YYREEE (reference sequence). The CDR3 protein is CASSSDYLRWYF. As DNA, the CDR3 is TGTGCCAGCAGCTCCGACTATCTTAGATGGTACTTC.

Here the CDR3 reads CASSQGQLNTEAFF. The CDR3 coding sequence is TGCGCCAGCAGCCAGGGACAACTTAACACTGAAGCTTTCTTT. The chain couples TRBV5-1 to TRBJ1-1, with D tentatively TRBD1 (6 bases). Per germline, CDR1 SGHRS and CDR2 YFSETQ. V lost 4 bases to trimming and J lost 2 bases, with 12 bases between them. CDR3 size: 14 residues.

The chain joins TRBV6-5 to TRBJ2-5; no definite D call. The V gene lost 4 bases and the J gene lost 7 bases, with 13 bases spanning the gap. CDR1 and CDR2 (germline): MNHEY, SVGAGI. CDR3 size: 13 residues. The DNA of the CDR3 is TGTGCCAGCAGTTCCGCCAGGTTAGGGACCCAGTACTTC. This translates into CASSSARLGTQYF.

The V and J genes are TRBV19 and TRBJ2-7; TRBD1 agrees at 12 bases. The CDR3 covers 15 residues. Germline V gives CDR1 LNHDA, CDR2 SQIVND (reference sequence). V shed 10 bases, J shed 3 bases, and the junction held 10 bases outside the gene matches. The CDR3 DNA sequence: TGTGCCACTACCCCGGGGACAGGGGGCTTCTACGAGCAGTACTTC. The encoded protein is CATTPGTGGFYEQYF. The full variable domain, completed using reference TRBV19 and TRBJ2-7, is DGGITQSPKYLFRKEGQNVTLSCEQNLNHDAMYWYRQDPGQGLRLIYYSQIVNDFQKGDIAEGYSVSREKKESFPLTVTSAQKNPTAFYLCATTPGTGGFYEQYFGPGTRLTVT.

Only one count was recorded for this clone. This chain joins TRBV2 and TRBJ1-6; 9 bases map to TRBD1. The CDR3 has 14 amino acids. The junction had 5 bases not matched to a gene; V was cut back by 6 bases and J by 8 bases. Germline lookup yields CDR1 SNHLY and CDR2 FYNNEI. CDR3 protein: CASSQQGADSPLHF. CDR3 bases: TGTGCCAGCAGCCAACAGGGGGCAGATTCACCCCTCCACTTT.

The chain employs TRBV7-2 and TRBJ1-2; 7 nucleotides agree with TRBD1. The length of the CDR3 is 15 residues. Losses at the gene ends were 3 bases for V and 7 bases for J; bases not matched to a gene: 11. Per germline, CDR1 SGHTA and CDR2 FQGNSA. The CDR3: CASSFRGTARGGYTF. The CDR3 DNA sequence: TGTGCCAGCAGCTTTCGGGGGACAGCAAGAGGTGGCTACACCTTC.

The chain links TRBV5-6 to TRBJ2-7; no reliable D call. V lost 0 bases and J lost 5, with 9 bases in between. Germline loops: CDR1 SGHDT, CDR2 YYEEEE. The CDR3 length is 13 residues. CDR3 in DNA: TGTGCCAGCAGCTTGGTTACTTCCGACGAGCAGTACTTC. Encoded protein: CASSLVTSDEQYF.

This clone was seen just once. J is TRBJ2-5 and V is TRBV6-5; D unresolved. Germline assignment: CDR1 MNHEY and CDR2 SVGAGI. This CDR3 comprises 11 residues. Trimming removed 6 bases from V and 5 bases from J, with 7 bases in between. The CDR3 loop reads CASRSRETQYF. Here the CDR3 DNA reads TGTGCCAGCAGGTCCCGGGAGACCCAGTACTTC.

The chain couples TRBV5-5 to TRBJ1-1, with TRBD1 matching over 12 bases. V was clipped by 4 bases and J by 5 bases; unmatched bases: 3. Germline assignment: CDR1 SGHKS and CDR2 YYEKEE (reference sequence). CDR3 size: 14 residues. The CDR3 loop reads CASSGGQGATEAFF. The DNA of the CDR3 is TGTGCCAGCAGCGGGGGACAGGGGGCGACTGAAGCTTTCTTT.

The genes are TRBV11-2 and TRBJ2-3, with 9 bases matching TRBD1. Germline CDR1 and CDR2: SGHAT and FQNNGV. This CDR3 has 15 amino acids. V trimming: 4 bases; J trimming: 1 base; junction bases outside the gene matches: 3. CDR3 coding DNA: TGTGCCAGCAGCTGGTGGGACAGGGGCACAGATACGCAGTATTTT. Translating it yields CASSWWDRGTDTQYF.

The chain recombines TRBV2 with TRBJ1-1, with 7 bases identical to TRBD1. V lost 7 bases and J lost 8; bases outside the gene matches: 7. The germline gives CDR1 SNHLY, CDR2 FYNNEI. The CDR3 has 12 residues. The chain's CDR3 is CASMTGFWEAFF. Written as DNA, the CDR3 is TGTGCCAGCATGACAGGGTTCTGGGAAGCTTTCTTT.

This clone was seen just once. The chain couples TRBV23-1 to TRBJ2-7; 7 nucleotides match TRBD1. TRBV23-1 is known as an ORF, though its function is uncertain. V lost 0 bases, J lost 5 bases, and 7 bases stayed unmatched. This CDR3 is 15 amino acids long. CDR3 sequence (DNA): TGCGCCAGCAGTCAATCGGAGACAGGGTGCCACGAGCAGTACTTC. Translating it yields CASSQSETGCHEQYF.

In its sample, this clone was seen once. The CDR3 here is CASSAQLAGGREDTQYF. The CDR3, as DNA: TGTGCCAGCAGCGCCCAACTAGCGGGGGGACGAGAAGATACGCAGTATTTT. V gene TRBV9 combines with J gene TRBJ2-3; TRBD2 matches 12 bases. From germline, CDR1 is SGDLS and CDR2 YYNGEE. CDR3 length equals 17 residues. The junction had 10 bases not matched to a gene; V was cut back by 3 bases and J by 5 bases.

Of note for this clone: The junction departs from germline at one end; a sequencing error may be responsible. CDR3 sequence (DNA): TGTGCCAGCAGTTTGGGGACAGGGGGTGCTCGGGTCTTC. This sequence encodes CASSLGTGGARVF. This rearrangement joins TRBV27 to TRBJ2-4; 11 bases fit TRBD1. Germline V gene data show CDR1 as MNHEY and CDR2 as SMNVEV (reference sequence). The CDR3 runs to 13 residues.

This chain links TRBV29-1 with TRBJ1-2; D gene ambiguous. V lost 7 bases and J lost 0, with 15 bases in between. Germline V gives CDR1 SQVTM, CDR2 ANQGSEA. The CDR3 runs 14 residues. CDR3 amino acids: CSAGRPPANYGYTF. The DNA for the CDR3 is TGCAGCGCTGGCCGCCCCCCAGCTAACTATGGCTACACCTTC. Complete variable domain (other parts from reference TRBV29-1 and TRBJ1-2): SAVISQKPSRDICQRGTSLTIQCQVDSQVTMMFWYRQQPGQSLTLIATANQGSEATYESGFVIDKFPISRPNLTFSTLTVSNMSPEDSSIYLCSAGRPPANYGYTFGSGTRLTVV.

The chain employs TRBV30 and TRBJ1-1; no firm D call. Deletions cut 2 bases from V and 5 bases from J, with 15 bases between. The CDR3 consists of 14 residues. From germline, CDR1 is GTSNPN and CDR2 SVGIG (reference sequence). The CDR3 region has the DNA TGTGCCTGGAGTTCTGGCGGAATCAAGACTGAAGCTTTCTTT. Translated: CAWSSGGIKTEAFF.